This T cell receptor beta chain emerged from a study of blood T cells in healthy people across ages. For the second PCR, which ran for about 6 to 11 cycles, a sample-barcoded 5' primer and a J-beta primer mix were used. CDR3-containing paired-end reads numbered at least 3 million in each sample. TCRdb redid the calling of the 5' RACE reads with MiXCR, one entry per CDR3 protein. The data hold hundreds of thousands of distinct CDR3 sequences, with approximately 30% observed a single time. Trimming cost V 8 bases and J 2 bases; bases outside gene matches: 8. Germline loops: CDR1 LGHDT, CDR2 YNNKEL (reference sequence). There are 15 residues in the CDR3. Of note for this clonotype: A read error may explain this, as a much larger clone is one base away.

This clonotype was sampled from a woman older than 75 in good health. The chain uses TRBV3-1 and TRBJ2-1; 8 positions match TRBD2. What was sequenced was blood. Written as DNA, the CDR3 is TGTGCCAGCTGCCGTTCAGCGGGGGCCTACAATGAGCAGTTCTTC. It is translated as CASCRSAGAYNEQFF.